These T cell receptor beta chains were read from a single sample in a study of blood T cells in healthy people across ages. A single record per CDR3 protein comes from TCRdb applying MiXCR to the 5' RACE reads. The sample yields about 1.1 million distinct CDR3 sequences, around two fifths seen once. Sequencing used blood. The receptors come from a man aged 18 to 29 in good health. The CDR3 runs from the conserved cysteine through the conserved F or W. D genes are given only for firm matches. Size is stated for part of the rows, as once, few or many counts, or as a class when the clone is expanded.

V: TRBV12-3/TRBV12-4
J: TRBJ2-3
D: TRBD2
length: 15
size: .
DNA: TGTGCCAGCAGCTTGTCGGGAGGGGGGCCAGATACGCAGTATTTT
CDR3: CASSLSGGGPDTQYF

V: TRBV4-3
J: TRBJ2-5
D: TRBD2
length: 17
size: many
DNA: TGCGCCAGCAGCCAGAGCTTTCTCGGGGGGGCTATGAAGACCCAGTACTTC
CDR3: CASSQSFLGGAMKTQYF

V: TRBV20-1
J: TRBJ1-1
D: .
length: 15
size: .
DNA: TGCAGTGCTAGAGCCGCAGGGTCGTTGGACACTGAAGCTTTCTTT
CDR3: CSARAAGSLDTEAFF

V: TRBV29-1
J: TRBJ2-1
D: .
length: 11
size: .
DNA: TGCAGCGTTGAAGAATGGAATGAGCAGTTCTTC
CDR3: CSVEEWNEQFF

V: TRBV3-1
J: TRBJ2-1
D: .
length: 13
size: .
DNA: TGTGCCAGCAGCCAAATTGAGGGCAATGAGCAGTTCTTC
CDR3: CASSQIEGNEQFF

V: TRBV27
J: TRBJ2-3
D: .
length: 12
size: .
DNA: TGTGCCAGCAGTGCAGGGGCAGATGCGCAGTATTTT
CDR3: CASSAGADAQYF

V: TRBV9
J: TRBJ2-5
D: .
length: 13
size: few
DNA: TGTGCCAGCAGCGTAGACGTTGGTGAGACCCAGTACTTC
CDR3: CASSVDVGETQYF

V: TRBV20-1
J: TRBJ1-4
D: .
length: 16
size: .
DNA: TGCAGTGCTAGAGCTCCCGTGGGGGATTCAGATGAAGAACTGTTTTTT
CDR3: CSARAPVGDSDEELFF

V: TRBV2
J: TRBJ2-1
D: .
length: 16
size: few
DNA: TGTGCCAGCAGTGAAGAGGGCAGGGACCCCTACAATGAGCAGTTCTTC
CDR3: CASSEEGRDPYNEQFF

V: TRBV6-5
J: TRBJ1-2
D: .
length: 14
size: .
DNA: TGTGCCAGCAGTTACAGGGGGGAGAACTATGGCTACACCTTC
CDR3: CASSYRGENYGYTF

V: TRBV13
J: TRBJ1-2
D: TRBD1
length: 15
size: few
DNA: TGTGCCAGCAGCCCGGGACAGGGAATTAACTATGGCTACACCTTC
CDR3: CASSPGQGINYGYTF

V: TRBV18
J: TRBJ1-2
D: .
length: 13
size: .
DNA: TGTGCCAGCTCACCACCGGGGGCCGGAGGCTACACCTTC
CDR3: CASSPPGAGGYTF

V: TRBV6-6
J: TRBJ1-1
D: TRBD1
length: 16
size: .
DNA: TGTGCCAGCAGATTGCCGGGACAGGGCCCGAACACTGAAGCTTTCTTT
CDR3: CASRLPGQGPNTEAFF

V: TRBV29-1
J: TRBJ2-3
D: TRBD1
length: 16
size: few
DNA: TGCAGCGTTGAGGGGGTGGACAGGGGGTCCACAGATACGCAGTATTTT
CDR3: CSVEGVDRGSTDTQYF

V: TRBV28
J: TRBJ1-5
D: .
length: 16
size: .
DNA: TGTGCCAGCAGTTTATGGGCAGCTTATAGCAATCAGCCCCAGCATTTT
CDR3: CASSLWAAYSNQPQHF

V: TRBV25-1
J: TRBJ2-3
D: TRBD1
length: 18
size: few
DNA: TGTGCCAGCAGTGATTTTGCCCGGACAGGGTCGATCACAGATACGCAGTATTTT
CDR3: CASSDFARTGSITDTQYF

V: TRBV29-1
J: TRBJ2-7
D: TRBD1
length: 15
size: few
DNA: TGCAGCGTTCGTACACGGGACAGATCTACCTACGAGCAGTACTTC
CDR3: CSVRTRDRSTYEQYF

V: TRBV5-1
J: TRBJ2-7
D: .
length: 14
size: .
DNA: TGCGCCAGCAGCTTCGGCCGGACGCAAGATGAGCAGTACTTC
CDR3: CASSFGRTQDEQYF

V: TRBV20-1
J: TRBJ2-7
D: TRBD1
length: 13
size: .
DNA: TGCAGTGCTAGAGGGACAGGAACCGCCGAGCAGTACTTC
CDR3: CSARGTGTAEQYF

V: TRBV24-1
J: TRBJ2-5
D: TRBD1
length: 16
size: few
DNA: TGTGCCACCAGTGATTTGACGGACAGGGGGTTAGAGACCCAGTACTTC
CDR3: CATSDLTDRGLETQYF

V: TRBV4-2
J: TRBJ1-1
D: .
length: 14
size: .
DNA: TGTGCCAGCAGCCAAGACTCCCTGGGGACTGAAGCTTTCTTT
CDR3: CASSQDSLGTEAFF

V: TRBV7-8
J: TRBJ1-6
D: TRBD1
length: 17
size: .
DNA: TGTGCCAGCAGCTTCGGGGTAACCGGGACAGATAATTCACCCCTCCACTTT
CDR3: CASSFGVTGTDNSPLHF

V: TRBV7-2
J: TRBJ1-4
D: TRBD1
length: 15
size: .
DNA: TGTGCCAGCAGCTTAGCTAGACAGGGGCATGAAAAACTGTTTTTT
CDR3: CASSLARQGHEKLFF

V: TRBV27
J: TRBJ2-2
D: .
length: 14
size: .
DNA: TGTGCCAGCAGACTCGTTGGGGGCACCGGGGAGCTGTTTTTT
CDR3: CASRLVGGTGELFF

V: TRBV12-3/TRBV12-4
J: TRBJ2-3
D: .
length: 14
size: many
DNA: TGTGCCAGCAGTTCCAGGACAGGCACAGATACGCAGTATTTT
CDR3: CASSSRTGTDTQYF

V: TRBV20-1
J: TRBJ1-1
D: .
length: 10
size: .
DNA: TGCAGTGCCAGAGGTGGAGAACCTTTCTTT
CDR3: CSARGGEPFF

V: TRBV3-1
J: TRBJ1-1
D: .
length: 14
size: few
DNA: TGTGCCAGCAGCCAACGGGGGGCGCTTGGTGAAGCTTTCTTT
CDR3: CASSQRGALGEAFF

V: TRBV4-1
J: TRBJ2-3
D: .
length: 17
size: .
DNA: TGCGCCAGCAGCCACCTCGGAGGCGGATCGAGCACAGATACGCAGTATTTT
CDR3: CASSHLGGGSSTDTQYF

V: TRBV20-1
J: TRBJ2-1
D: TRBD2
length: 15
size: .
DNA: TGCAGTGCTGGACGGACTAGCGGGGGGCTACTCCGAGTGTTCTTC
CDR3: CSAGRTSGGLLRVFF

V: TRBV5-1
J: TRBJ1-4
D: TRBD1
length: 14
size: few
DNA: TGCGCCAGCAGCCCAGGGGGTTCTAATGAAAAACTGTTTTTT
CDR3: CASSPGGSNEKLFF

V: TRBV12-3/TRBV12-4
J: TRBJ1-1
D: .
length: 12
size: .
DNA: TGTGCCAGCAGTTTCGGGTACGCTGAAGCTTTCTTT
CDR3: CASSFGYAEAFF

V: TRBV28
J: TRBJ2-7
D: TRBD1
length: 16
size: .
DNA: TGTGCCAGCAGTACCCGGGACAGGGGCATTCCTTACGAGCAGTACTTC
CDR3: CASSTRDRGIPYEQYF

V: TRBV20-1
J: TRBJ1-2
D: .
length: 13
size: .
DNA: TGCAGTGCTAGAGTTCCAGGGGTCTATGGCTACACCTTC
CDR3: CSARVPGVYGYTF

V: TRBV6-5
J: TRBJ1-2
D: .
length: 14
size: once
DNA: TGTGCCAGCAGTTATCTGGGGGGGGGCTATGGCTACACCTTC
CDR3: CASSYLGGGYGYTF

V: TRBV19
J: TRBJ1-5
D: .
length: 15
size: .
DNA: TGTGCCAGTAGCGTTAACAGGGATCGCAATCAGCCCCAGCATTTT
CDR3: CASSVNRDRNQPQHF

V: TRBV6-6
J: TRBJ1-5
D: .
length: 14
size: few
DNA: TGTGCCAGCAGTTACTCGAAGGGGAATCAGCCCCAGCATTTT
CDR3: CASSYSKGNQPQHF

V: TRBV30
J: TRBJ1-5
D: .
length: 13
size: .
DNA: TGTGCCTGGAGTGTCGATAGCAATCAGCCCCAGCATTTT
CDR3: CAWSVDSNQPQHF

V: TRBV10-3
J: TRBJ1-5
D: .
length: 15
size: .
DNA: TGTGCCATCAGTGAGTCCGGTTATAGCAATCAGCCCCAGCATTTT
CDR3: CAISESGYSNQPQHF

V: TRBV29-1
J: TRBJ2-2
D: TRBD1
length: 12
size: .
DNA: TGCAGCGCCGCGACAGGGTCCGGGGAGCTGTTTTTT
CDR3: CSAATGSGELFF

V: TRBV27
J: TRBJ1-5
D: TRBD1
length: 14
size: .
DNA: TGTGCCAGCAGTCCTGACAGGGGGAATCGGCCCCAGCATTTT
CDR3: CASSPDRGNRPQHF